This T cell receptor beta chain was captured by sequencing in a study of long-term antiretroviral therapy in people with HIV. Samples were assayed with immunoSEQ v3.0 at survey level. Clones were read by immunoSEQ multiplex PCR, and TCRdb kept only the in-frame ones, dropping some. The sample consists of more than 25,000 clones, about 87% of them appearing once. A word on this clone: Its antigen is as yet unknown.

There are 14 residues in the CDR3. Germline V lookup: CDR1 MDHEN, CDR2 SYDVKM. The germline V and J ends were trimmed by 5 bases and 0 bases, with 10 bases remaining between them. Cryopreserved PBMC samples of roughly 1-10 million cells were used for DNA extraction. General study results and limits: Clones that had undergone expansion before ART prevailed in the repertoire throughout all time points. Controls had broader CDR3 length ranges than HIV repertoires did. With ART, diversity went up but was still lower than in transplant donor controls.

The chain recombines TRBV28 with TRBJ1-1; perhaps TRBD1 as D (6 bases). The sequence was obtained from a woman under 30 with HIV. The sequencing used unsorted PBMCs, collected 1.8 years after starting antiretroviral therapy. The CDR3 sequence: CASSSNRVNTEAFF. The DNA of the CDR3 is TGTGCCAGCAGTAGTAACAGGGTGAACACTGAAGCTTTCTTT.